This paragraph reports one TCR beta chain. The target of this receptor is not known. No per-base quality is available; no much larger clone lies one base away. The sample comes from a study of cytomegalovirus exposure and HLA in healthy donors (dated by TCRdb to 2016 to 2017). With respect to the entire study: The 670 or so repertoires of the first cohort and the roughly 110 validation repertoires were produced on the same platform, according to a later analysis. The study aimed to test whether signatures of past pathogen exposure could be identified by cataloging public T cell receptors. In addition to the first cohort of around 670 subjects, a separate validation cohort of approximately 120 different subjects was used. High-throughput TCR immunosequencing, statistical association of individual TCRs with disease status, and machine learning were combined to predict cytomegalovirus infection status.

Overall study results and their limits: Across donors, most TCR sequences were observed very rarely, whereas some public TCRs were present in many individuals. A total of around 150 TCR beta chains were listed by the study as associated with cytomegalovirus. The classifier was reported to diagnose cytomegalovirus status with high specificity and sensitivity in both the original cohort and the validation cohort. Of the cluster scores, 85% to 95% were above 0 in a later analysis, which found that TCRs clustered in the first cohort also tended to co-occur in the 95 to 150 validation repertoires. A later analysis lacked HLA typing for the validation cohort, so it scored co-occurrence in that cohort across all 120 or so repertoires. It was suggested by the authors that the approach could potentially be generalized to other disease states and immunological phenotypes. A few of the identified cytomegalovirus-associated TCR beta chains were confirmed in vitro to be specific for cytomegalovirus antigens.

Separate from the roughly 630-subject first cohort, the validation cohort of about 110 subjects was the group to which the donors belonged. Libraries were constructed by the immunoSEQ multiplex PCR assay. The study's processing was this. A statistical classification framework was developed to diagnose cytomegalovirus status using the catalog of TCR beta chain sequences. TCRdb provides this immuneACCESS table in a form limited to in-frame rearrangements. Some clones are lacking; in checked studies, under half of them reflect an unresolved V gene, and why the rest are absent is not known. The V and J calls and clone size come from that table; D and trimming were worked out from the DNA. This sample comprises approximately 220,000 clones, approximately 88% of them detected only once. The top ten constitute roughly 13% of the sample. Sequencing was carried out using PBMCs. This sequence was found in a woman in her 30s in good health and CMV-seropositive.

The base sequence is TGTGCCAGCAGCTTATCCGGGGGAGCCTACAATGAGCAGTTCTTC. Translated, it reads CASSLSGGAYNEQFF. The chain links TRBV4-2 with TRBJ2-1; the D gene is perhaps TRBD2, from 6 matching bases. V is cut by 5 bases and J by 2 bases, and the space between the germline ends is 13 bases. The CDR1 and CDR2 encoded by the germline V gene are LGHNA and YNFKEQ. The CDR3 covers 15 residues, taking in both the cysteine and the phenylalanine. The kept DNA is CDR3 alone, 45 bases in frame from the first base.